Sequencing of this T cell receptor (beta chain) was carried out in a study of blood T cell repertoires in COVID-19. Study context: Sites across the United States, Italy and Spain contributed samples from acute and convalescent COVID-19.

Germline values: CDR1 SGDLS, CDR2 YYNGEE. The CDR3 consists of 15 residues. V dropped 2 bases and J dropped 3; count of bases not matched to a gene: 3. Study processing details: Estimated nucleated cell counts came from reference gene primer amplification. Method: immunoSEQ multiplex PCR; TCRdb's copy keeps in-frame clones and lacks some. Clonal size and the V and J genes are those of that table, whereas D and trimming came from the DNA. This table holds roughly 500,000 clones, approximately 92% found once. This clonotype was sampled from a man between 18 and 29 years old with COVID-19, enrolled during active disease. The chain uses TRBV9 and TRBJ2-3, with TRBD1 matching 10 bases. Source material: peripheral blood. The CDR3 DNA follows: TGTGCCAGCAGCGTCGGACAGGGGGTTACAGATACGCAGTATTTT. As protein: CASSVGQGVTDTQYF.